The source of this T cell receptor beta chain is a study of shared clonotypes between healthy human individuals. Study results and caveats: In general, naive subsets displayed greater estimated richness than memory subsets did.

Note on this clone: Antigen unknown.

The junction had 3 bases not matched to a gene; V was cut back by 1 base and J by 2 bases. Germline V CDR1 and CDR2: SGHRS, YFSETQ. This CDR3 contains 16 residues. Some 30,000 T cell genomes (approximately 180 ng DNA) went into each sorted-subset replicate. Here immunoSEQ multiplex PCR was the method, and the copy in TCRdb shows in-frame clones only, minus some. The sample contains 950,000 to 1,100,000 clones, around 74% of which appear only once. Sequenced input: memory CD4+ T cells sorted from blood. Subset reported: CD45RA-negative fraction. This sequence joins TRBV5-1 and TRBJ2-3; 11 bases agree with TRBD1. This receptor was obtained from a man younger than 35 in good health. The CDR3 sequence: CASSLRTGGNTDTQYF. Written as DNA, the CDR3 is TGCGCCAGCAGCTTGAGGACAGGGGGCAACACAGATACGCAGTATTTT.